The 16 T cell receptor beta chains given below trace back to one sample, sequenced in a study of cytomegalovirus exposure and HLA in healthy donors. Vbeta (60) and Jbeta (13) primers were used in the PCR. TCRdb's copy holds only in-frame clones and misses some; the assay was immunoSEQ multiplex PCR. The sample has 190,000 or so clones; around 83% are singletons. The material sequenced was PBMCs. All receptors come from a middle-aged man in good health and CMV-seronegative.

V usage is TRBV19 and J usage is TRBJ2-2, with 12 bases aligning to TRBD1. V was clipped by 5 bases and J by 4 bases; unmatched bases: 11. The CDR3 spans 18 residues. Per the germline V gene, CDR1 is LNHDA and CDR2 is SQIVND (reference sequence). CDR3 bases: TGTGCCAGTAGTTTGTCCGGGACAGGGGGCGTACGCACCGGGGAGCTGTTTTTT. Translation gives CASSLSGTGGVRTGELFF.

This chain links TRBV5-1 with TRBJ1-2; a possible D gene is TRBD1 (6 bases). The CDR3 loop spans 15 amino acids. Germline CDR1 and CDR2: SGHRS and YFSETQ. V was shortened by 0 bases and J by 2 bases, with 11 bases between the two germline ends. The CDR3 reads CASSLAGQGNYGYTF. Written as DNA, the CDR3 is TGCGCCAGCAGCTTGGCGGGTCAGGGGAACTATGGCTACACCTTC.

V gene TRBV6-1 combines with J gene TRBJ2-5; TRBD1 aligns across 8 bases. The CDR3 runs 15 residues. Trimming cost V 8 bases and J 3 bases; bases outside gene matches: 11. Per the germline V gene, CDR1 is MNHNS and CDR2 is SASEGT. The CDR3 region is CASGRGLRTKETQYF. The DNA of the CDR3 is TGTGCCAGCGGCAGGGGGCTTCGGACCAAAGAGACCCAGTACTTC.

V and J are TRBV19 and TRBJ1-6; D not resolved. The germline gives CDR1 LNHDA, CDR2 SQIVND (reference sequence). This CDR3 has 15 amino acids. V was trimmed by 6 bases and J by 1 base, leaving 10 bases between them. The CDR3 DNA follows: TGTGCCAGTAGCTGGCGGGAATCCTATAATTCACCCCTCCACTTT. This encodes CASSWRESYNSPLHF.

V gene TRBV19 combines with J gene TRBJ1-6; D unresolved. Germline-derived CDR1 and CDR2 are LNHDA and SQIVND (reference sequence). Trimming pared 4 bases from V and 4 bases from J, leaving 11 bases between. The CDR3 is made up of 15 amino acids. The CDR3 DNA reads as TGTGCCAGTAGTAGGAGCGATTCATATAATTCACCCCTCCACTTT. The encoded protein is CASSRSDSYNSPLHF.

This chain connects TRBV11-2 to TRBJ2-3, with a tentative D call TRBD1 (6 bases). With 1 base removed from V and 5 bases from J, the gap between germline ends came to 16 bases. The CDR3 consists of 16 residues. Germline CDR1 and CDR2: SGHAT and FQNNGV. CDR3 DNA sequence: TGTGCCAGCAGCTTAGGGGGTCAGGGGTCGTTAGATACGCAGTATTTT. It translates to CASSLGGQGSLDTQYF.

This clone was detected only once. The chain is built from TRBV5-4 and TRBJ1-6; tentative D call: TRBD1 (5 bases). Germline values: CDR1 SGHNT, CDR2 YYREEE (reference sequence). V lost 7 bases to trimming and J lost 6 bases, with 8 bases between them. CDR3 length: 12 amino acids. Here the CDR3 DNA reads TGTGCCAGCCAGGGTGTTAATTCACCCCTCCACTTT. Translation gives CASQGVNSPLHF.

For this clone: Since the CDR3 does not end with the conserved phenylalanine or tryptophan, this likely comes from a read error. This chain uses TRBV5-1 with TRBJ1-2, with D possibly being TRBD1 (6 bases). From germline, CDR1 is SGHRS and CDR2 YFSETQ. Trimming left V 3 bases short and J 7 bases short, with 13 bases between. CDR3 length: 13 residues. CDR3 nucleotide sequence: TGCGCCAGCAGCTGGGCAGGGGCTCCTGGCTACACCCTC. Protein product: CASSWAGAPGYTL.

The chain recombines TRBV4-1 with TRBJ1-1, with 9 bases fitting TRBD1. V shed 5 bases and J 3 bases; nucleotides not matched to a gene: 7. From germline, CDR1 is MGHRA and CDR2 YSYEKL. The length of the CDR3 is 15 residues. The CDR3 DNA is TGCGCCAGCAGCTATAGACAGGGGGAGCACACTGAAGCTTTCTTT. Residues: CASSYRQGEHTEAFF.

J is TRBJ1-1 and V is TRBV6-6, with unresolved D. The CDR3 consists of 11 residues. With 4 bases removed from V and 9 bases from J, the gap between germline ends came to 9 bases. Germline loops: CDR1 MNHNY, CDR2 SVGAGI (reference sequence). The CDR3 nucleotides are TGTGCCAGCAGTTCCACATTAAAAGCTTTCTTT. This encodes CASSSTLKAFF.

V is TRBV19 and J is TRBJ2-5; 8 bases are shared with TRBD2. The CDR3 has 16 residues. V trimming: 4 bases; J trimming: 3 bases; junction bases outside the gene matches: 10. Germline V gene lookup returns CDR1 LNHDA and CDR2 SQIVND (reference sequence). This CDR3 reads CASSTTLAEPKETQYF. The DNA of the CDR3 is TGTGCCAGTAGTACTACACTAGCGGAGCCGAAAGAGACCCAGTACTTC.

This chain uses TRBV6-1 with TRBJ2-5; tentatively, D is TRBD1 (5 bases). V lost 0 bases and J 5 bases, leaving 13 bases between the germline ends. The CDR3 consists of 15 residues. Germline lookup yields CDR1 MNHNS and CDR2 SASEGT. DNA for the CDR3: TGTGCCAGCAGTGAAGCGTGGTCAGGGTGGGAGACCCAGTACTTC. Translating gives CASSEAWSGWETQYF.

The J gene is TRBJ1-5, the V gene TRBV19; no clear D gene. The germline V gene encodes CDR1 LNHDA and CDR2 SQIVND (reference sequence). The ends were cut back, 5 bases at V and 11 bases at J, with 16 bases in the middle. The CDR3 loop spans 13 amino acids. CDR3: CASSDTRNVAQHF. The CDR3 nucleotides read TGTGCCAGTAGTGACACCCGGAATGTAGCCCAGCATTTT.

The CDR3: CASSTDRSSYNEQFF. In DNA, the CDR3 is TGTGCCAGTAGTACCGACAGGAGCTCCTACAATGAGCAGTTCTTC. The chain is built from TRBV19 and TRBJ2-1; a weak D match, TRBD1 (6 bases). Germline CDR1 is LNHDA and CDR2 is SQIVND (reference sequence). V was shortened by 4 bases and J by 0 bases, with 10 bases between the two germline ends. This CDR3 comprises 15 residues.

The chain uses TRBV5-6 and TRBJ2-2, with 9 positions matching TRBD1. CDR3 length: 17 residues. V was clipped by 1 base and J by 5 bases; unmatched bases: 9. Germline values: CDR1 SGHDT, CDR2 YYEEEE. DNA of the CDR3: TGTGCCAGCAGCTTGATGCCAGGGACAGGGTGGACCGGGGAGCTGTTTTTT. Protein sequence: CASSLMPGTGWTGELFF.

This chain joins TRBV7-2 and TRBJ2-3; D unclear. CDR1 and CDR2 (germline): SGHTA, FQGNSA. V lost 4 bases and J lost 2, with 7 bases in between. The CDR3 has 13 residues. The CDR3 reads CASSSRDTDTQYF. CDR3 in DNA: TGTGCCAGCAGCTCCCGAGACACAGATACGCAGTATTTT. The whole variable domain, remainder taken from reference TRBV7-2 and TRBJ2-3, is GAGVSQSPSNKVTEKGKDVELRCDPISGHTALYWYRQSLGQGLEFLIYFQGNSAPDKSGLPSDRFSAERTGGSVSTLTIQRTQQEDSAVYLCASSSRDTDTQYFGPGTRLTVL.